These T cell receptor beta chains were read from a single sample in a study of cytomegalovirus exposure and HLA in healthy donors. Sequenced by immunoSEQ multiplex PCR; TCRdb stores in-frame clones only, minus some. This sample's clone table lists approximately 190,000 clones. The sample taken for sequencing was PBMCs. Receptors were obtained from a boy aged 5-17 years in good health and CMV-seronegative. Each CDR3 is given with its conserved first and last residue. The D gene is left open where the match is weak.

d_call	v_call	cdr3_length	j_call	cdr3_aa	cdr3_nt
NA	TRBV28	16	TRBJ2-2	CASSLRGGEDTGELFF	TGTGCCAGCAGTCTGCGTGGAGGGGAGGACACCGGGGAGCTGTTTTTT
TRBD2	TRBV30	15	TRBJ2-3	CAWSELAGAIDTQYF	TGTGCCTGGAGTGAACTAGCGGGGGCGATAGATACGCAGTATTTT
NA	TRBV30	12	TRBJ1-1	CALNQGNTEAFF	TGTGCCTTGAACCAGGGAAACACTGAAGCTTTCTTT
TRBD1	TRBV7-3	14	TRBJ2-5	CASSWTGGRETQYF	TGTGCCAGCAGCTGGACAGGGGGCCGAGAGACCCAGTACTTC
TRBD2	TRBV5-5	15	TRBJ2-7	CASSLTPGGTYEQYF	TGTGCCAGCAGCCTGACACCGGGAGGCACCTACGAGCAGTACTTC
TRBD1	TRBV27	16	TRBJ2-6	CASSLSRGPGANVLTF	TGTGCCAGCAGTTTATCGAGGGGGCCTGGGGCCAACGTCCTGACTTTC
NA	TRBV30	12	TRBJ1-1	CAWSGLNTEAFF	TGTGCCTGGAGTGGGCTGAACACTGAAGCTTTCTTT
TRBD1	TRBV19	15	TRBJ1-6	CASSNRDRGNSPLHF	TGTGCCAGTAGTAACCGGGACAGGGGGAATTCACCCCTCCACTTT
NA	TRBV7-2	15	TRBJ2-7	CASSLTPDRSGEQYF	TGTGCCAGCAGCCTCACACCTGACAGGTCGGGCGAGCAGTACTTC
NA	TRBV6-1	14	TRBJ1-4	CASSEGWRGEKLFF	TGTGCCAGCAGTGAGGGATGGAGGGGTGAAAAACTGTTTTTT
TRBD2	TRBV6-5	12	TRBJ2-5	CASRSGVETQYF	TGTGCCAGCCGAAGCGGGGTGGAGACCCAGTACTTC
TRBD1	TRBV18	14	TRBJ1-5	CASSVDRGGQPQHF	TGTGCCAGCTCCGTTGACAGGGGAGGCCAGCCCCAGCATTTT
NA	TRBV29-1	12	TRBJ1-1	CSVAVGDTEAFF	TGCAGCGTGGCAGTAGGGGACACTGAAGCTTTCTTT
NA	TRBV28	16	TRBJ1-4	CASSLLGARTNEKLFF	TGTGCCAGCAGTTTATTAGGGGCGCGTACTAATGAAAAACTGTTTTTT
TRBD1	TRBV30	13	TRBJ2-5	CASWGTAQETQYF	TGTGCCTCTTGGGGGACAGCCCAAGAGACCCAGTACTTC
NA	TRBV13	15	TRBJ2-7	CASSLTVRGRYEQYF	TGTGCCAGCAGCCTCACGGTCCGGGGGAGGTACGAGCAGTACTTC
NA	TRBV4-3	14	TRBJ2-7	CASSLVTSSYEQYF	TGCGCCAGCAGCCTAGTGACTAGCTCCTACGAGCAGTACTTC
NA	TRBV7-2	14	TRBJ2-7	CASSLEGHTYEQYF	TGTGCCAGCAGCTTAGAGGGACACACCTACGAGCAGTACTTC
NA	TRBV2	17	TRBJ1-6	CASSRQQGGTYNSPLHF	TGTGCCAGCAGCAGACAACAGGGTGGAACCTATAATTCACCCCTCCACTTT
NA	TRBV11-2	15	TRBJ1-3	CASSLNTASGNTIYF	TGTGCCAGCAGCTTAAACACCGCCTCTGGAAACACCATATATTTT
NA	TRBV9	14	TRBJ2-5	CASSVDLRQETQYF	TGTGCCAGCAGCGTAGATCTGAGGCAAGAGACCCAGTACTTC
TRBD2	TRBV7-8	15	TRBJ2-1	CASSLRLAGAREQFF	TGTGCCAGCAGCTTAAGGCTAGCGGGGGCGAGAGAGCAGTTCTTC
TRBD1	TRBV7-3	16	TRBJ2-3	CASRHTRDRSTDTQYF	TGTGCCAGCAGGCATACCCGGGACAGGAGCACAGATACGCAGTATTTT
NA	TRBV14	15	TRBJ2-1	CASSRRGISYNEQFF	TGTGCCAGCAGCCGGCGGGGTATTTCCTACAATGAGCAGTTCTTC
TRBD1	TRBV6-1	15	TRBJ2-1	CASRAFGTDYNEQFF	TGTGCCAGCAGGGCATTCGGGACAGATTACAATGAGCAGTTCTTC
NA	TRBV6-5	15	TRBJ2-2	CASSYDSSSTGELFF	TGTGCCAGCAGTTACGACAGCTCGAGCACCGGGGAGCTGTTTTTT
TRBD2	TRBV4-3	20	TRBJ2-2	CASSQVAPGLAGGETGELFF	TGCGCCAGCAGCCAAGTGGCCCCGGGACTAGCGGGGGGAGAGACCGGGGAGCTGTTTTTT